Below, one TCR beta chain is given with its context. Antigen specificity is unknown. The record originates from a study of cytomegalovirus exposure and HLA in healthy donors. Findings and limits, study-wide: It was about 180 TCR beta chains that were listed as cytomegalovirus-associated.

With 60 Vbeta and 13 Jbeta primers, the PCR was carried out. TCRdb's table, derived via immunoSEQ multiplex PCR, lists solely in-frame clones and lacks some. The data contain 110,000 to 150,000 clones, about a tenth of them singletons. Germline CDR1 is MNHNS and CDR2 is SASEGT. The CDR3 is made up of 13 amino acids. V was pared by 3 bases and J by 6 bases, with 8 bases between. The J gene is TRBJ2-2, the V gene TRBV6-1; D not certain. The receptor's source is a male donor in good health and CMV-seronegative. The sample comprised PBMCs. This chain's CDR3 is CASSERVAGELFF. In DNA form, the CDR3 reads TGTGCCAGCAGTGAGCGAGTGGCCGGGGAGCTGTTTTTT.